The 10 T cell receptor beta chains below were found in one sample sequenced in a study of blood T cell repertoires in COVID-19. Profiled with immunoSEQ multiplex PCR; TCRdb holds only in-frame clones, not every one. The sample records 250,000 to 300,000 clones, over 70% being singletons. Sequencing was performed on peripheral blood. The receptors come from a woman aged 70-85 years with COVID-19, enrolled during active disease.

The CDR3 sequence: CASSLAGGQNTEAFF. In nucleotides, the CDR3 is TGCGCCAGCAGCTTGGCAGGGGGACAGAACACTGAAGCTTTCTTT. The chain couples TRBV5-1 to TRBJ1-1, with 7 bases lining up with TRBD1. Per germline, CDR1 SGHRS and CDR2 YFSETQ. Trimming removed 0 bases from V and 1 base from J; junction bases left unmatched: 3. This CDR3 has 15 residues. The variable domain in full, completed from reference TRBV5-1 and TRBJ1-1, reads KAGVTQTPRYLIKTRGQQVTLSCSPISGHRSVSWYQQTPGQGLQFLFEYFSETQRNKGNFPGRFSGRQFSNSRSEMNVSTLELGDSALYLCASSLAGGQNTEAFFGQGTRLTVV.

The genes are TRBV4-1 and TRBJ2-7; 10 positions match TRBD2. The V gene's germline CDR1 is MGHRA and CDR2 YSYEKL. With V trimmed by 2 bases and J by 4 bases, 2 bases remained unmatched. The CDR3 loop spans 14 amino acids. This CDR3 is CASSQPSGSYEQYF. CDR3 coding DNA: TGCGCCAGCAGCCAACCTAGCGGGAGTTACGAGCAGTACTTC.

This clone was detected once. The chain recombines TRBV15 with TRBJ2-2; D is perhaps TRBD1 (5 bases). CDR1 and CDR2 from the germline V gene are LNHNV and YYDKDF (reference sequence). This CDR3 is 16 amino acids long. V lost 2 bases and J lost 0, with 10 bases in between. CDR3 residues: CATSRIDRANTGELFF. CDR3 DNA sequence: TGTGCCACCAGCAGAATTGACAGAGCGAACACCGGGGAGCTGTTTTTT.

This clone was recorded once. The chain is built from TRBV20-1 and TRBJ2-7; 16 bases are shared with TRBD2. Germline lookup yields CDR1 DFQATT and CDR2 SNEGSKA (reference sequence). CDR3 length: 14 amino acids. V lost 3 bases, J lost 7 bases, and 3 bases stayed unmatched. In DNA, the CDR3 is TGCAGTGCTAGTAGGGGACTAGCGGGGGGGGAGCAGTACTTC. Its translation is CSASRGLAGGEQYF.

This chain uses TRBV19 with TRBJ1-4; D gene uncertain. Deletions cut 3 bases from V and 0 bases from J, with 11 bases between. This CDR3 has 16 residues. From germline, CDR1 is LNHDA and CDR2 SQIVND (reference sequence). For the CDR3, the DNA is TGTGCCAGTAGTATCTTCCCCGACTCAACTAATGAAAAACTGTTTTTT. Encoded protein: CASSIFPDSTNEKLFF.

The rearrangement links TRBV18 to TRBJ2-7; D not certain. CDR1 is KGHSH and CDR2 is LQKENI in the germline V gene. The CDR3 is 13 residues long. V shed 5 bases and J shed 4 bases, with 12 bases lying between them. CDR3 region: CASSSVLGYEQYF. CDR3 sequence (DNA): TGTGCCAGCTCATCAGTCCTCGGGTACGAGCAGTACTTC.

V usage is TRBV5-1 and J usage is TRBJ1-2; perhaps TRBD1 as D (6 bases). The CDR3 is 14 residues long. The germline CDR1 and CDR2 sequences are SGHRS and YFSETQ. V dropped 1 base and J dropped 3 bases, with 10 bases sitting between them. The CDR3 loop is CASSLHREHYGYTF. The CDR3 region has the DNA TGCGCCAGCAGCTTGCACAGGGAACACTATGGCTACACCTTC.

This clone was seen a few times. The chain recombines TRBV29-1 with TRBJ2-3; D is ambiguous. Looked up from germline, CDR1 is SQVTM and CDR2 is ANQGSEA. The CDR3 loop spans 11 amino acids. V dropped 5 bases and J dropped 5 bases, with 8 bases sitting between them. CDR3: CSVKGGDTQYF. DNA of the CDR3: TGCAGCGTTAAAGGCGGAGATACGCAGTATTTT.

The chain combines TRBV6-2 or TRBV6-3 with TRBJ2-7; the D is unclear. With 2 bases removed from V and 2 bases from J, the gap between germline ends came to 10 bases. CDR3 length: 14 amino acids. From germline, CDR1 is MNHEY and CDR2 SVGEGT. CDR3 DNA sequence: TGTGCCAGCAGTTACGTCGGTAATCCCTACGAGCAGTACTTC. This encodes CASSYVGNPYEQYF.

The CDR3 loop reads CASSRDRVSYGYTF. As DNA, the CDR3 is TGTGCCAGCAGTAGAGACAGGGTATCCTATGGCTACACCTTC. The genes are TRBV6-6 and TRBJ1-2; 7 nucleotides agree with TRBD1. Germline values: CDR1 MNHNY, CDR2 SVGAGI (reference sequence). With 5 bases clipped from V and 4 bases from J, the junction kept 7 bases outside the gene matches. This CDR3 region has 14 residues.